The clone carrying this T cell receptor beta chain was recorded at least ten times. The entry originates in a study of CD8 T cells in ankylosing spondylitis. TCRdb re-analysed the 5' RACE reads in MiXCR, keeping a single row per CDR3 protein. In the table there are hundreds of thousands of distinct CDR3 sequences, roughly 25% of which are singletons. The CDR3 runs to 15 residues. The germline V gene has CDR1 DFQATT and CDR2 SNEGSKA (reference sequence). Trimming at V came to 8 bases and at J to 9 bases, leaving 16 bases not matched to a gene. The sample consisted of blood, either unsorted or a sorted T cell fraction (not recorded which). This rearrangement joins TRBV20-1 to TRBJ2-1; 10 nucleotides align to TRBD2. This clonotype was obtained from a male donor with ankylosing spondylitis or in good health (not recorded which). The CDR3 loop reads CSLDEAGGGGPEQFF. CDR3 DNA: TGCAGTCTAGACGAAGCGGGAGGGGGAGGCCCTGAGCAGTTCTTC.